What follows is one T cell receptor (beta chain) and its context. Its target is unknown. These data come from a study of beta chain features in type 1 diabetes. Study findings and constraints: The question left open here concerned HLA type influencing TCRB rearrangement. Patients with type 1 diabetes carried fewer insertions and had more deletions at their VDJ junctions. Patients' naive, central memory and Treg TCRB repertoires seemed closer to one another than those of healthy donors. Shortening of TCRB CDR3s, moderate but significant, appeared in all four CD4+ subsets of Type 1 diabetes patients.

Sequenced material consisted of expressed TCRB transcripts (all of the isolated RNA was reverse transcribed). About 3.57 million reads per sample were averaged for naive, central memory and regulatory samples. The repertoire was sequenced with immunoSEQ multiplex PCR; TCRdb's copy has only in-frame clones and lacks some. The data contain 150,000 to 190,000 clones, about 9.3% of them singletons. Per the germline V gene, CDR1 is GTSNPN and CDR2 is SVGIG (reference sequence). V was clipped by 5 bases and J by 5 bases; unmatched bases: 6. The CDR3 sequence is 14 residues long. The chain links TRBV30 to TRBJ2-1; TRBD2 matches 10 bases. This TCR was sampled from a man aged 30 to 45 with type 1 diabetes. The source material was central memory CD4+ T cells from blood. DNA of the CDR3: TGTGCCTGGGGACTAGCGGCACGTAACAATGAGCAGTTCTTC. Amino acids: CAWGLAARNNEQFF.